This section outlines one TCR beta chain sequence together with its context. This CDR3 comprises 15 residues. CDR1 and CDR2 (germline): SGHDT, YYEEEE. The V and J ends lost 2 bases and 10 bases respectively, with 21 bases between them. The sample belongs to a study of siplizumab effects on memory and regulatory T cells. Clones were read by immunoSEQ multiplex PCR, and TCRdb kept only the in-frame ones, dropping some. The sample has fewer than 110,000 clones, over 90% seen once. The V gene is TRBV5-6, the J gene TRBJ2-5; D perhaps matches TRBD2 (5 bases). Source material: non-Treg CD4+ T cells sorted from blood. The receptor's source is a human donor in good health. The CDR3 protein is CASSFTPDPSEGQYF. The CDR3 DNA follows: TGTGCCAGCAGCTTTACCCCAGACCCGAGCGAGGGCCAGTACTTC.